A selection of T cell receptor beta chains follows, all from one sample in a study of blood T cell repertoires in COVID-19. The protocol was immunoSEQ multiplex PCR, while the TCRdb copy is restricted to in-frame clones and leaves out a portion. The sample includes about 50,000 clones, about four fifths of them seen just once. The specimen sequenced was peripheral blood. The source of these receptors is a woman over 75 with COVID-19, enrolled during active disease. The CDR3 runs from the conserved cysteine through the conserved F or W. A D gene is named only where the DNA matches it firmly. The size field is filled for only some rows; it gives once, few, many or a size class.

V gene	J gene	D gene	clone size	CDR3 length	CDR3 DNA	CDR3 protein
TRBV5-1	TRBJ1-1	TRBD1	-	14	TGCGCCAGCAGCTTGACAGGGGAGTCCACTGAAGCTTTCTTT	CASSLTGESTEAFF
TRBV6-1	TRBJ2-7	TRBD2	-	17	TGTGCCAGCAGTGAAGCCCTCACGGCGGGAGGCCTCTACGAGCAGTACTTC	CASSEALTAGGLYEQYF
TRBV2	TRBJ2-7	-	-	13	TGTGCCAGCAGTCTCGGCGGGGTCGGCGAGCAGTACTTC	CASSLGGVGEQYF
TRBV7-9	TRBJ2-5	TRBD2	-	16	TGTGCCAGCAGCCCGTCGGGGAGGGCCGGTAGGGAGACCCAGTACTTC	CASSPSGRAGRETQYF
TRBV18	TRBJ2-7	-	-	13	TGTGCCAGCTCATTCGGGACTTTCTACGAGCAGTACTTC	CASSFGTFYEQYF
TRBV2	TRBJ2-5	-	-	16	TGTGCCAGCAGTGAAGCCCCCCCCTCGGGCCAAGAGACCCAGTACTTC	CASSEAPPSGQETQYF
TRBV3-1/TRBV3-2	TRBJ1-2	-	-	15	TGTGCCAGCAGCCCTCGAGGGTCAGGACTCTATGGCTACACCTTC	CASSPRGSGLYGYTF
TRBV5-4	TRBJ2-5	-	-	12	TGTGCCACCAGCTTGCGTCAACGGGCCCAGTACTTC	CATSLRQRAQYF
TRBV2	TRBJ2-7	TRBD2	-	15	TGTGCCAGCATCCAGGGACTAGCGGCGAACTACGAGCAGTACTTC	CASIQGLAANYEQYF
TRBV18	TRBJ1-5	-	-	16	TGTGCCAGCTCACCAGGAGCCAGCAATAGCAATCAGCCCCAGCATTTT	CASSPGASNSNQPQHF
TRBV7-2	TRBJ1-5	-	-	15	TGTGCCAGCAGCCCAAGCGGGGGATATCTTCAGCCCCAGCATTTT	CASSPSGGYLQPQHF
TRBV4-2	TRBJ1-5	TRBD1	-	16	TGTGCCAGCAGCCAAGATCGGACAGGGGGCTATCAGCCCCAGCATTTT	CASSQDRTGGYQPQHF
TRBV30	TRBJ2-5	TRBD2	-	13	TGTGCCTGGAGTCGAGGACTAGCAGAGACCCAGTACTTC	CAWSRGLAETQYF
TRBV5-1	TRBJ2-1	-	-	13	TGCGCCAGCAGCTTGCCAGACTTCAATGAGCAGTTCTTC	CASSLPDFNEQFF
TRBV5-1	TRBJ2-2	-	-	15	TGCGCCAGCAGCCAAAATGAGGGTAGCCCCGGGGAGCTGTTTTTT	CASSQNEGSPGELFF
TRBV7-9	TRBJ2-1	-	-	16	TGTGCCAGCAGCTCCACTCTAGCGGGACAGGAGAATGAGCAGTTCTTC	CASSSTLAGQENEQFF
TRBV27	TRBJ2-4	TRBD2	-	15	TGTGCCAGCAGTTTCGCGGGAGTTAACAAAAACATTCAGTACTTC	CASSFAGVNKNIQYF
TRBV24-1	TRBJ2-3	-	-	15	TGTGCCACCAGTGATCCACGGACTATGGTAGATACGCAGTATTTT	CATSDPRTMVDTQYF
TRBV2	TRBJ2-7	-	-	14	TGTGCCAGCAGGCCTGGACTATTACCCTACGAGCAGTACTTC	CASRPGLLPYEQYF
TRBV10-2	TRBJ2-7	-	-	14	TGCGCCAGCAGGGGGGCGGGACAGACCTACGAGCAGTACTTC	CASRGAGQTYEQYF
TRBV5-6	TRBJ2-2	TRBD2	-	16	TGTGCCAGCAGTCCTAGACTAGCGGGAGTTACCGGGGAGCTGTTTTTT	CASSPRLAGVTGELFF
TRBV30	TRBJ2-5	TRBD1	-	13	TGTGCCTGGAGTGGGACAGGGGGAGAGACCCAGTACTTC	CAWSGTGGETQYF
TRBV10-3	TRBJ1-1	-	few	14	TGTGCCATCAGTGAGTCCCTCTTGAACACTGAAGCTTTCTTT	CAISESLLNTEAFF
TRBV29-1	TRBJ2-2	-	many	14	TGCAGCGTTGAGGACTTCTCGAACACCGGGGAGCTGTTTTTT	CSVEDFSNTGELFF
TRBV2	TRBJ2-1	TRBD2	-	15	TGTGCCAGCAGTGGACTAGCGGATCCCTACAATGAGCAGTTCTTC	CASSGLADPYNEQFF
TRBV14	TRBJ2-1	TRBD2	-	17	TGTGCCAGCAGCCTCCGACTAGCGGGAGTCTCCTACAATGAGCAGTTCTTC	CASSLRLAGVSYNEQFF
TRBV25-1	TRBJ1-4	-	-	13	TGTGCCAGCAGTTCAGATTCCTTAGGGGAACTGTTTTTT	CASSSDSLGELFF
TRBV11-2	TRBJ2-3	TRBD2	many	15	TGTGCCAGCAGCTTGGTCACTAGCGGCACAGATACGCAGTATTTT	CASSLVTSGTDTQYF